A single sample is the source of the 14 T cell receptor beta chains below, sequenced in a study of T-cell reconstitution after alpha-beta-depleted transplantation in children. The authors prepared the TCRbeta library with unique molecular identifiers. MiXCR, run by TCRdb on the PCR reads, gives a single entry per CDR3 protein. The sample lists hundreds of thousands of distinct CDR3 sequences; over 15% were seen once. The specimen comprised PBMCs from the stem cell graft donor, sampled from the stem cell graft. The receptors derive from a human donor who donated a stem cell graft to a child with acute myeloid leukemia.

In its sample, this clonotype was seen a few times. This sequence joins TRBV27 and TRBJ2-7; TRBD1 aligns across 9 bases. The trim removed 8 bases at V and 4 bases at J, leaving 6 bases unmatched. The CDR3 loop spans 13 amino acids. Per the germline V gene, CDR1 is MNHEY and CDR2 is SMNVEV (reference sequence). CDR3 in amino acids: CASGGQGPYEQYF. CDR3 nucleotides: TGTGCCAGCGGGGGACAGGGACCATACGAGCAGTACTTC.

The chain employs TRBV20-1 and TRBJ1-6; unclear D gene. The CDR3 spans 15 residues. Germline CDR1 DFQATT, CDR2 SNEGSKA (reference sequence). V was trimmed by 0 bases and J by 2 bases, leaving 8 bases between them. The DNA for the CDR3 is TGCAGTGCTAGAGATGTGAATCCCTATAATTCACCCCTCCACTTT. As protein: CSARDVNPYNSPLHF.

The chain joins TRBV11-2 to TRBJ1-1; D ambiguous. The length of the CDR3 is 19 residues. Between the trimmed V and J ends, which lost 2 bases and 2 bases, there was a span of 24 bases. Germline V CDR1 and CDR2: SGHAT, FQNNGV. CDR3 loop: CASSLLEREGRDFNTEAFF. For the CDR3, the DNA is TGTGCCAGCAGCTTACTGGAGAGGGAAGGACGCGACTTCAACACTGAAGCTTTCTTT. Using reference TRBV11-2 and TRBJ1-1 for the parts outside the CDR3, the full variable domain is EAGVAQSPRYKIIEKRQSVAFWCNPISGHATLYWYQQILGQGPKLLIQFQNNGVVDDSQLPKDRFSAERLKGVDSTLKIQPAKLEDSAVYLCASSLLEREGRDFNTEAFFGQGTRLTVV.

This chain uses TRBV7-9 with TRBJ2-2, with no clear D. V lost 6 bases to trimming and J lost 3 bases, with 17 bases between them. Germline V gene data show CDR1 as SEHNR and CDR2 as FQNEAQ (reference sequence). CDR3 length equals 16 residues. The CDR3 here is CASRPSNYWDTGELFF. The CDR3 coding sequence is TGTGCCAGCAGACCCTCCAACTATTGGGACACCGGGGAGCTGTTTTTT.

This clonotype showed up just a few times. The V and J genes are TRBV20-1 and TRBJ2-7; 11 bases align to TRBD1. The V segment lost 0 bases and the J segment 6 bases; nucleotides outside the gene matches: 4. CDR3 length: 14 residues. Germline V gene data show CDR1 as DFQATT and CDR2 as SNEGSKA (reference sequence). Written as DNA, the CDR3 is TGCAGTGCTAGAGAGGGGACAGGGGGTAGCGAGCAGTACGTC. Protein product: CSAREGTGGSEQYV.

CDR3 region: CASSYRTSGGALSTDTQYF. In DNA form, the CDR3 reads TGTGCCAGCAGTTACAGGACTAGCGGGGGGGCCTTGTCCACAGATACGCAGTATTTT. The chain links TRBV6-2 or TRBV6-3 to TRBJ2-3; 15 bases are a match to TRBD2. The CDR3 spans 19 residues. Germline assignment: CDR1 MNHEY and CDR2 SVGEGT. The V gene end was trimmed by 2 bases and the J gene end by 2 bases; junction bases not matched to a gene: 8.

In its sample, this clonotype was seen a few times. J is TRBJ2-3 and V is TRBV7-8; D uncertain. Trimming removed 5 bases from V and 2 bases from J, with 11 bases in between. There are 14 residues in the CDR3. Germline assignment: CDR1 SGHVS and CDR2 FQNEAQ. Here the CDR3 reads CASSARITTDTQYF. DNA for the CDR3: TGTGCCAGCAGCGCCAGAATCACCACAGATACGCAGTATTTT.

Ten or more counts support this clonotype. The CDR3, as DNA: TGTGCCAGCAGCTTGGAAGGGGGAGACTATGGCTACACCTTC. Its translation: CASSLEGGDYGYTF. The V and J genes are TRBV5-6 and TRBJ1-2; TRBD1 is a possible D gene (6 bases). This CDR3 has 14 amino acids. Trimming shortened V by 0 bases and J by 3 bases, and 9 bases separated the two germline ends. In germline, CDR1 is SGHDT, CDR2 YYEEEE.

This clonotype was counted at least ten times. The CDR3 DNA sequence: TGCAGTGCTAGTGAAGGGACTGGCGGAGCTTTCTTT. This encodes CSASEGTGGAFF. The chain joins TRBV20-1 to TRBJ1-1; D is possibly TRBD1 (5 bases). V was shortened by 3 bases and J by 10 bases, with 15 bases between the two germline ends. Germline CDR1 and CDR2: DFQATT and SNEGSKA (reference sequence). The CDR3 covers 12 residues.

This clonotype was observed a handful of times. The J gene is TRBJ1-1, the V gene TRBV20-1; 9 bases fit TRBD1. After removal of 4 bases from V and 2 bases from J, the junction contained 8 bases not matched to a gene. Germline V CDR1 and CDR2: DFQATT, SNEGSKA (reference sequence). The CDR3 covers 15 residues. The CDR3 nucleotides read TGCAGTGCTAACCCTCGGACAGGGGCCAACACTGAAGCTTTCTTT. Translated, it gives CSANPRTGANTEAFF.

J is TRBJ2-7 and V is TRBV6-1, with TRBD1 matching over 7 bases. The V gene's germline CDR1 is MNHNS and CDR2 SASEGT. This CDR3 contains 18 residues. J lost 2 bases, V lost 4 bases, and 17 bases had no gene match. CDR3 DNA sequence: TGTGCCAGCAGTGCTTACTCTTATCCGGGACAGCGAACCTACGAGCAGTACTTC. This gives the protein CASSAYSYPGQRTYEQYF.

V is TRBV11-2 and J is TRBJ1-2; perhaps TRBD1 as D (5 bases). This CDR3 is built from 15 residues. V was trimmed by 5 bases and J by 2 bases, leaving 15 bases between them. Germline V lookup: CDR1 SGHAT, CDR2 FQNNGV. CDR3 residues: CASSPGGRRNYGYTF. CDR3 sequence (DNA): TGTGCCAGCAGCCCGGGGGGAAGACGAAACTATGGCTACACCTTC.

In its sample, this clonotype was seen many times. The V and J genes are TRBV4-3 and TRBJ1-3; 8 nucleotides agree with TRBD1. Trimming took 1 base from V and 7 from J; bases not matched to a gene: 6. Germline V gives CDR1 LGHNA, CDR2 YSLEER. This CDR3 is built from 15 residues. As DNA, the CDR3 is TGCGCCAGCAGCCAAGGACAGGGGTTTGAGAACACCATATATTTT. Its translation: CASSQGQGFENTIYF.

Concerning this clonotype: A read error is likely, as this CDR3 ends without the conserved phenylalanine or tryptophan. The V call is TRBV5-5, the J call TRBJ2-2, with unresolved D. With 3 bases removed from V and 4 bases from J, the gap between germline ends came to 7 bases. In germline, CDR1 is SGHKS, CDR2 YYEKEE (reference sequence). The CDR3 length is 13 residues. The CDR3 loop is CASSYGITGELFC. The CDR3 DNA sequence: TGTGCCAGCAGCTATGGAATCACCGGGGAGCTGTTTTGT.